This TCR beta chain was retrieved from a study of response to subunit inactivated influenza vaccine. TCRdb ran MiXCR on the RT-PCR reads and lists one entry per CDR3 protein. The sample has about 620,000 distinct CDR3 sequences, around 11% seen once. Germline CDR1 and CDR2: SQVTM and ANQGSEA. Trimming removed 0 bases from V and 2 bases from J, with 8 bases in between. The CDR3 is made up of 14 amino acids. This clonotype came up a few times. The clonotype comes from a middle-aged man who received an inactivated influenza vaccine. The starting material was PBMCs from blood, obtained on the day of vaccination. V is TRBV29-1 and J is TRBJ2-1; a possible D gene is TRBD2 (5 bases). Here the CDR3 DNA reads TGCAGCGTTGAAGACGGGGAGACCTACAATGAGCAGTTCTTC. This translates into CSVEDGETYNEQFF.